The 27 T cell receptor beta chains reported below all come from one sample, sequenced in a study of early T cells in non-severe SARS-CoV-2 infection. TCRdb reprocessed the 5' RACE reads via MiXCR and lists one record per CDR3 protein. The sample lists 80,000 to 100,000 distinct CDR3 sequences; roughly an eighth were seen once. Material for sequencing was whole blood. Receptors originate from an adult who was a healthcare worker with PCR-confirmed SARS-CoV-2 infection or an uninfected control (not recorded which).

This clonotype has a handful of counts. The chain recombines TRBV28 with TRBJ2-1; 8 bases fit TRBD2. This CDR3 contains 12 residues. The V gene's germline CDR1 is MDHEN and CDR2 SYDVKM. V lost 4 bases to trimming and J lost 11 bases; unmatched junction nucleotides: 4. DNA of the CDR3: TGTGCCAGCAGTTCGACTAGCGAGAAGCAGTTCTTC. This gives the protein CASSSTSEKQFF.

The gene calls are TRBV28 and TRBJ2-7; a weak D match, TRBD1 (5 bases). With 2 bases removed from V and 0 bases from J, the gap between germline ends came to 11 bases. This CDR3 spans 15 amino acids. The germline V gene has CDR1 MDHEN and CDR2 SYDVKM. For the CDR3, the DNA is TGTGCCAGCAGTTTAATAGGGGTCAGCTCCTACGAGCAGTACTTC. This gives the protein CASSLIGVSSYEQYF.

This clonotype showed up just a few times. In DNA, the CDR3 is TGTGCCAGCAGCTTACAGGGGGCGAATGGCTACACCTTC. Amino acid sequence: CASSLQGANGYTF. The V and J genes are TRBV7-9 and TRBJ1-2; 8 positions match TRBD1. Germline loops: CDR1 SEHNR, CDR2 FQNEAQ (reference sequence). This CDR3 spans 13 amino acids. The V gene end was trimmed by 2 bases and the J gene end by 6 bases; junction bases not matched to a gene: 2. Full variable domain (missing parts from reference TRBV7-9 and TRBJ1-2): DTGVSQNPRHKITKRGQNVTFRCDPISEHNRLYWYRQTLGQGPEFLTYFQNEAQLEKSRLLSDRFSAERPKGSFSTLEIQRTEQGDSAMYLCASSLQGANGYTFGSGTRLTVV.

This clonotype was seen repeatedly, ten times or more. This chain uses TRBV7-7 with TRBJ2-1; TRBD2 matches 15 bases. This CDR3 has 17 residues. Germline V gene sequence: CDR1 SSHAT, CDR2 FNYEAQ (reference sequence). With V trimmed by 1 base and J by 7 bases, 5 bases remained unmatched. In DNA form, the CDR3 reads TGTGCCAGCAGCTTAGGGGGACTAGCGGGAGGAGGGAATGAGCAGTTCTTC. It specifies CASSLGGLAGGGNEQFF.

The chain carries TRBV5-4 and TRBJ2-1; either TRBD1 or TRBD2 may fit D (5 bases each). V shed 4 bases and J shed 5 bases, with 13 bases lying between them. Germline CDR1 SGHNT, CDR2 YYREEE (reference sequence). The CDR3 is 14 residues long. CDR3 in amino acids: CASSIRDGHNEQFF. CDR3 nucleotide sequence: TGTGCCAGCAGCATCCGGGACGGACACAATGAGCAGTTCTTC.

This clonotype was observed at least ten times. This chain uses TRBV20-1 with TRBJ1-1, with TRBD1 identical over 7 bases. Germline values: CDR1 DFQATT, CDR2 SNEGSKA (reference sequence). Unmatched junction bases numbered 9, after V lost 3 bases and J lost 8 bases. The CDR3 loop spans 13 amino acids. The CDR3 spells CSASRGGGREAFF. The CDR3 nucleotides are TGCAGTGCTAGCAGGGGAGGGGGCAGGGAAGCTTTCTTT.

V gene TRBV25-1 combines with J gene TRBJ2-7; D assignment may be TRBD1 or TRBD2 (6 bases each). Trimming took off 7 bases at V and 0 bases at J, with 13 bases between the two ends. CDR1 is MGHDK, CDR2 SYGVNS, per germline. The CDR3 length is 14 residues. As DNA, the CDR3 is TGTGCCAGCATCGGGGGCGGCTACTCCTACGAGCAGTACTTC. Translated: CASIGGGYSYEQYF.

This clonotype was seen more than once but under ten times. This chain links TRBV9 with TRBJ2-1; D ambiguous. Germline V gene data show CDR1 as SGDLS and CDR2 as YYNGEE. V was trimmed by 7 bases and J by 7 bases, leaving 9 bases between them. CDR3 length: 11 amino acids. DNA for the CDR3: TGTGCCAGCTCTAGTAGGAATGAGCAGTTCTTC. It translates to CASSSRNEQFF.

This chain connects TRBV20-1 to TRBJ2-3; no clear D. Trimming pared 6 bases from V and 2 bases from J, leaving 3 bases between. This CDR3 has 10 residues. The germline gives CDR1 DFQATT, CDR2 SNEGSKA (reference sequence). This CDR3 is CSATTDTQYF. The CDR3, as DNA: TGCAGTGCCACCACAGATACGCAGTATTTT.

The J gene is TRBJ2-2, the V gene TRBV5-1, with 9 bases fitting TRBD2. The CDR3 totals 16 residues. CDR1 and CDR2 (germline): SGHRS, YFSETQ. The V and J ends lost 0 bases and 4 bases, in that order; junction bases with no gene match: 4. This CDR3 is CASSLGLAEGTGELFF. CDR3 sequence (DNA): TGCGCCAGCAGCTTGGGACTAGCGGAAGGCACCGGGGAGCTGTTTTTT.

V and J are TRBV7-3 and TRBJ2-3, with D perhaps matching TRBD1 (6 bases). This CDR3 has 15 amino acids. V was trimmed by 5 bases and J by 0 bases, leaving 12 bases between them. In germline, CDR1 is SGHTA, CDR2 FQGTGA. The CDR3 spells CASSPQGSSTDTQYF. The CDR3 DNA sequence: TGTGCCAGCAGCCCTCAGGGGTCTAGCACAGATACGCAGTATTTT. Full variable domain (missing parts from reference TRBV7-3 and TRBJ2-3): GAGVSQTPSNKVTEKGKYVELRCDPISGHTALYWYRQSLGQGPEFLIYFQGTGAADDSGLPNDRFFAVRPEGSVSTLKIQRTERGDSAVYLCASSPQGSSTDTQYFGPGTRLTVL.

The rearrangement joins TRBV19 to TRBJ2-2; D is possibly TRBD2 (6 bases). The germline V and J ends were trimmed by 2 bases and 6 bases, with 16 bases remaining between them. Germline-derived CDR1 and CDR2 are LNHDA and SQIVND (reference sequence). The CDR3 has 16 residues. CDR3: CASSISGGASPGELFF. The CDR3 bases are TGTGCCAGTAGTATATCAGGCGGGGCTTCCCCCGGGGAGCTGTTTTTT.

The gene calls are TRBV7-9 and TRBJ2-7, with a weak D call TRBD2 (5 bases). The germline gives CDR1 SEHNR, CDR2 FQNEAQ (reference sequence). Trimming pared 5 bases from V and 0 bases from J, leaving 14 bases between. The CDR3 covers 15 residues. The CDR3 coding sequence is TGTGCCAGCAGCCGAAACACCGGGAACTCCTACGAGCAGTACTTC. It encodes CASSRNTGNSYEQYF. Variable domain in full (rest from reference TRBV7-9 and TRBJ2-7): DTGVSQNPRHKITKRGQNVTFRCDPISEHNRLYWYRQTLGQGPEFLTYFQNEAQLEKSRLLSDRFSAERPKGSFSTLEIQRTEQGDSAMYLCASSRNTGNSYEQYFGPGTRLTVT.

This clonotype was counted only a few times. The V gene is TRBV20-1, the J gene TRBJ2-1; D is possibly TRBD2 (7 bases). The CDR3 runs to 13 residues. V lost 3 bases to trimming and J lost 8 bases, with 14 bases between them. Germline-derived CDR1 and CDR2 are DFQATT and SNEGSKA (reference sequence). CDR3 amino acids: CSASWEGDHEQFF. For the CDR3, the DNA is TGCAGTGCTAGCTGGGAGGGGGACCATGAGCAGTTCTTC.

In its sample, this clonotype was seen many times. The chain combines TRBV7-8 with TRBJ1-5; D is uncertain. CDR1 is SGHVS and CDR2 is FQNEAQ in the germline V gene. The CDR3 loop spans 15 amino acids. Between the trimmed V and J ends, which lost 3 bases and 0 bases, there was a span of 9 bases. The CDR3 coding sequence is TGTGCCAGCAGCTTCGTAGCTTATAGCAATCAGCCCCAGCATTTT. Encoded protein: CASSFVAYSNQPQHF.

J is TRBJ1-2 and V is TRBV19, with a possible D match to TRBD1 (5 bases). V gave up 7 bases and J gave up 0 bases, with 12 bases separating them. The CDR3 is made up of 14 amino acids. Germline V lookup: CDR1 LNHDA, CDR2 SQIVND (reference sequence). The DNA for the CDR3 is TGTGCCAGTACCCGAGGGGATACTAACTATGGCTACACCTTC. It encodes CASTRGDTNYGYTF.

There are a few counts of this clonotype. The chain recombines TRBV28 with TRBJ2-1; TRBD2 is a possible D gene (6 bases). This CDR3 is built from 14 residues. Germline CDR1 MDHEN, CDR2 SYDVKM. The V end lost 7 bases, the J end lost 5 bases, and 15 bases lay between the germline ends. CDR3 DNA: TGTGCCAGCACCCAGGGTGGGACTCACAATGAGCAGTTCTTC. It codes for CASTQGGTHNEQFF.

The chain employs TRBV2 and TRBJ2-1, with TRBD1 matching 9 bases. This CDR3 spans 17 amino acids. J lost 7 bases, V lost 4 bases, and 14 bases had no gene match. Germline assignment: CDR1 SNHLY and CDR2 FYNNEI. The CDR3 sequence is CASSGPGDRGYRNEQFF. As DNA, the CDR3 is TGTGCCAGCAGTGGCCCGGGCGACAGGGGGTATCGGAATGAGCAGTTCTTC.

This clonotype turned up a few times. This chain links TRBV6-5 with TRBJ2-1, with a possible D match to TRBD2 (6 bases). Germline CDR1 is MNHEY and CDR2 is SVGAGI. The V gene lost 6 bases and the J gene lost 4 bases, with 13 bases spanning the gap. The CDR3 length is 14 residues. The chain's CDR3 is CASRRDLRYNEQFF. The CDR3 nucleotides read TGTGCCAGCAGGCGGGACCTAAGGTACAATGAGCAGTTCTTC.

DNA of the CDR3: TGTGCCAGCAGCTTACTATTTAACGAGCAGTACTTC. It yields the protein CASSLLFNEQYF. This chain joins TRBV7-9 and TRBJ2-7; D not resolved. Trimming stripped 2 bases from V and 5 bases from J, with 7 bases between. Germline loops: CDR1 SEHNR, CDR2 FQNEAQ (reference sequence). CDR3 size: 12 residues.

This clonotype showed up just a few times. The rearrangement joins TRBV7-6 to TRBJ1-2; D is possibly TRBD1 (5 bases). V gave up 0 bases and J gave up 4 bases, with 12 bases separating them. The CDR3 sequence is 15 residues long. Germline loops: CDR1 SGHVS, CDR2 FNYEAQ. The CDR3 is CASSLADGGAYGYTF. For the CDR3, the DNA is TGTGCCAGCAGCTTAGCCGACGGCGGGGCCTATGGCTACACCTTC.

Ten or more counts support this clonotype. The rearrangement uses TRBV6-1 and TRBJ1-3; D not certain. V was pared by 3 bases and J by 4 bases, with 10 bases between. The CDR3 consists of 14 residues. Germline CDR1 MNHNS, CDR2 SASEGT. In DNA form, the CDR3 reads TGTGCCAGCAGTGAGACGGCCAGAGGAAACACCATATATTTT. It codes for CASSETARGNTIYF.

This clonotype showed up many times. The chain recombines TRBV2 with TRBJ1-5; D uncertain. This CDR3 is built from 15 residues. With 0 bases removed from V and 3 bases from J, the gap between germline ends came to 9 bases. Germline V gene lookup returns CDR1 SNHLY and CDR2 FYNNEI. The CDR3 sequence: CASSEARRNNQPQHF. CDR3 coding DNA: TGTGCCAGCAGTGAAGCCCGACGGAACAATCAGCCCCAGCATTTT.

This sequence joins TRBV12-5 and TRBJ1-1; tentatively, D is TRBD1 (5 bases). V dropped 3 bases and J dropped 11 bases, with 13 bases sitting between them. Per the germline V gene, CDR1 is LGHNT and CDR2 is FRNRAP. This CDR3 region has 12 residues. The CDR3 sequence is CASGLPGDAAFF. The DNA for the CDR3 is TGTGCTAGTGGTTTACCGGGGGACGCGGCTTTCTTT.

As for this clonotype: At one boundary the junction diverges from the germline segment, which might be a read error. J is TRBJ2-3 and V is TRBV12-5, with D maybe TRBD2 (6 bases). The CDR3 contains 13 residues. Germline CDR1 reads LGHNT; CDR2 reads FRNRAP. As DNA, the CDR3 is TGTGCTAGTGGTTTCACTAGCACGGATACGCAGTATTTT. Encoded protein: CASGFTSTDTQYF.

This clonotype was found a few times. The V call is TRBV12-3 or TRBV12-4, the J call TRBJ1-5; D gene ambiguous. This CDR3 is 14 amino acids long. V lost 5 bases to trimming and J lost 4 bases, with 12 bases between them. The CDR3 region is CASSPNPVNQPQHF. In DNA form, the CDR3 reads TGTGCCAGCAGTCCAAACCCCGTAAATCAGCCCCAGCATTTT.

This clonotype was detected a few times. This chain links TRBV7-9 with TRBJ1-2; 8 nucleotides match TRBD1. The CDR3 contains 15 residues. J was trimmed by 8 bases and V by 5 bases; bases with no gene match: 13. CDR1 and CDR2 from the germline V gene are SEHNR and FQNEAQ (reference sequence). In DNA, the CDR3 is TGTGCCAGCAGCCGCAGGGACAGGATGGTCGGCGGCTACACCTTC. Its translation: CASSRRDRMVGGYTF.